This T cell receptor beta chain was documented in a study of blood T cell repertoires in COVID-19. Study summary: T cells, B-cell-depleted T cells, or PBMCs provided the cDNA or gDNA that served as material.

Germline CDR1 is MNHNS and CDR2 is SASEGT. This CDR3 has 16 amino acids. Losses at the gene ends were 2 bases for V and 8 bases for J; bases not matched to a gene: 9. Sequencing used immunoSEQ multiplex PCR; TCRdb keeps in-frame clones, though not all of them. The profile shows 300,000 to 350,000 clones, 70% to 90% of them singletons. Enrolled through a virtual design, the participants were between about 18 and 100 years of age and came from 24 US areas. Cohorts were determined from participant-reported clinical history. Recovered status applied to Cohort 3 donors who had two consecutive negative PCRs. It also applied to those with clearance or with symptom resolution.

The sample comprised PBMCs or T cells enriched from blood (not recorded which). This receptor was taken from a man in his thirties or forties who had recovered from COVID-19. J is TRBJ1-4 and V is TRBV6-1, with 9 positions matching TRBD1. CDR3 sequence reads: CASSEKMDRGGEKLFF. The DNA of the CDR3 is TGTGCCAGCAGTGAAAAGATGGACAGGGGTGGCGAAAAACTGTTTTTT.